Each of the 3 T cell receptor beta chains below was sequenced from the same sample in a study of blood T cells in healthy people across ages. Then a second PCR, running roughly 7 to 11 cycles, was carried out with a sample-barcoded 5' primer and a J-beta primer mix. From the 5' RACE reads, TCRdb called clonotypes with MiXCR, one entry per CDR3 protein. This sample yields around 1,500,000 distinct CDR3 sequences, of which 28% are seen a single time; roughly 8.2% belongs to the top ten. The material sequenced was blood. The receptors stem from a woman aged 25 to 39 in good health.

A remark on this clonotype: Since a much larger clone is just one base distant, this may be a read error. V and J are TRBV27 and TRBJ2-5; TRBD2 matches 13 bases. V lost 5 bases, J lost 11 bases, and 14 bases stayed unmatched. Germline V lookup: CDR1 MNHEY, CDR2 SMNVEV (reference sequence). The CDR3 contains 16 residues. The CDR3 is CASSVLAGGPLNEQYF. The CDR3 DNA reads TGTGCCAGCAGTGTACTAGCGGGGGGGCCTCTAAATGAGCAGTACTTC.

This clonotype was recorded once. The chain combines TRBV5-1 with TRBJ2-4; 10 bases are shared with TRBD1. Judging by the DNA end, TRBJ2-7 fits better; the J call may be wrong. Germline values: CDR1 SGHRS, CDR2 YFSETQ. This CDR3 region has 16 residues. The CDR3 spells CASSLAGTGDPYEQYF. CDR3 in DNA: TGCGCCAGCAGCTTGGCCGGGACAGGGGACCCCTACGAGCAGTACTTC.

There are a few counts of this clonotype. The genes are TRBV28 and TRBJ1-1; D might be TRBD1 (5 bases). Germline CDR1 reads MDHEN; CDR2 reads SYDVKM. This CDR3 is built from 15 residues. Trimming stripped 3 bases from V and 4 bases from J, with 15 bases between. The CDR3 DNA is TGTGCCAGCAGTTTGACAGTTGGCCTTCCCACTGAAGCTTTCTTT. The encoded protein is CASSLTVGLPTEAFF.